This passage covers 12 T cell receptor beta chains from one sample sequenced in a study of blood T cell repertoires in COVID-19. Only in-frame clones appear in the TCRdb table, and some are missing; sequencing was by immunoSEQ multiplex PCR. This sample yields about 160,000 clones, of which approximately 81% are seen a single time; roughly 20% belongs to the top ten. The sequenced material came from PBMCs or T cells enriched from blood (not recorded which). The source is a man aged 60 to 69 who had recovered from COVID-19.

J is TRBJ2-2 and V is TRBV3-1 (or the pseudogene TRBV3-2), with D possibly matching TRBD1 (6 bases). Trimming stripped 6 bases from V and 3 bases from J, with 11 bases between. Germline CDR1 is LGHDT and CDR2 is YNNKEL (reference sequence). The CDR3 consists of 14 residues. The CDR3 DNA is TGTGCCAGCAGGCAGGGGCTCTACACCGGGGAGCTGTTTTTT. This encodes CASRQGLYTGELFF.

This chain uses TRBV5-1 with TRBJ1-2; the D is unclear. CDR3 size: 15 residues. CDR1 and CDR2 from the germline V gene are SGHRS and YFSETQ. The V gene lost 1 base and the J gene lost 0 bases, with 10 bases spanning the gap. The CDR3 DNA reads TGCGCCAGCAGCTTGAGGGAGGGAGCTAACTATGGCTACACCTTC. This sequence encodes CASSLREGANYGYTF. The full variable domain, with the rest looked up from reference TRBV5-1 and TRBJ1-2, is KAGVTQTPRYLIKTRGQQVTLSCSPISGHRSVSWYQQTPGQGLQFLFEYFSETQRNKGNFPGRFSGRQFSNSRSEMNVSTLELGDSALYLCASSLREGANYGYTFGSGTRLTVV.

The V and J genes are TRBV28 and TRBJ1-4; the D gene is possibly TRBD1 (6 bases). Per the germline V gene, CDR1 is MDHEN and CDR2 is SYDVKM. CDR3 size: 15 residues. V lost 6 bases and J 4 bases, leaving 15 bases between the germline ends. CDR3 loop: CASSRSGVNNEKLFF. The CDR3 bases are TGTGCCAGCAGCCGATCAGGGGTTAATAATGAAAAACTGTTTTTT.

The J gene is TRBJ1-5, the V gene TRBV6-4; tentatively, D is TRBD1 (6 bases). V was clipped by 0 bases and J by 0 bases, with 15 bases between them. CDR1 is MRHNA and CDR2 is SNTAGT in the germline V gene. This CDR3 spans 18 amino acids. This chain's CDR3 is CASSDSGTKIYSNQPQHF. The CDR3 nucleotides read TGTGCCAGCAGTGACTCCGGGACAAAGATCTATAGCAATCAGCCCCAGCATTTT.

The chain links TRBV6-5 to TRBJ1-2, with 7 bases fitting TRBD1. The CDR3 covers 12 residues. In germline, CDR1 is MNHEY, CDR2 SVGAGI. V shed 11 bases, J shed 5 bases, and the junction held 8 bases outside the gene matches. DNA for the CDR3: TGTGCCGCCCGGGACAGCGCTTATGGCTACACCTTC. Encoded protein: CAARDSAYGYTF.

The chain recombines TRBV5-1 with TRBJ2-1, with TRBD2 identical over 10 bases. Germline CDR1 and CDR2: SGHRS and YFSETQ. Trimming removed 7 bases from V and 5 bases from J; junction bases left unmatched: 6. The CDR3 has 14 residues. CDR3 bases: TGCGCCAGCGGACCTAGCGGGGGACACAATGAGCAGTTCTTC. It yields the protein CASGPSGGHNEQFF.

The chain joins TRBV19 to TRBJ1-6; D is ambiguous. V lost 1 base to trimming and J lost 9 bases, with 7 bases between them. The CDR3 spans 13 residues. CDR1 and CDR2 from the germline V gene are LNHDA and SQIVND (reference sequence). The CDR3 sequence is CASSIGNGSPLHF. Here the CDR3 DNA reads TGTGCCAGTAGTATAGGCAACGGTTCACCCCTCCACTTT.

The table lists this clone with a few counts. V usage is TRBV15 and J usage is TRBJ2-7; 7 bases fit TRBD1. J lost 6 bases, V lost 3 bases, and 8 bases had no gene match. CDR1 is LNHNV and CDR2 is YYDKDF in the germline V gene (reference sequence). This CDR3 is built from 14 residues. CDR3 loop: CATSRFRDSREQYF. The CDR3 nucleotides are TGTGCCACCAGCAGGTTCCGGGACAGCCGCGAGCAGTACTTC.

About this clone itself: Since a much larger clone is just one base distant, this may be a read error. The V and J genes are TRBV14 and TRBJ2-7; D call uncertain. Trimming took 4 bases from V and 3 from J, leaving 4 bases between them. Germline V lookup: CDR1 SGHDN, CDR2 FVKESK. This CDR3 spans 11 amino acids. For the CDR3, the DNA is TGTGCCAGCAGCCGCTACTACGAGCAGTACTTC. Amino acid sequence: CASSRYYEQYF.

This rearrangement joins TRBV5-1 to TRBJ2-7; 7 bases fit TRBD1. The length of the CDR3 is 15 residues. Germline loops: CDR1 SGHRS, CDR2 YFSETQ. Trimming removed 3 bases from V and 5 bases from J; junction bases left unmatched: 11. CDR3 coding DNA: TGCGCCAGCAGCTCGCAGCCGACAGGGTTGGACGAGCAGTACTTC. Translation: CASSSQPTGLDEQYF.

CDR3 loop: CAWSGKFSRGETQYF. The CDR3 region has the DNA TGTGCCTGGAGTGGTAAATTTAGCCGGGGGGAGACCCAGTACTTC. The chain has TRBV30 and TRBJ2-5, with D perhaps TRBD2 (6 bases). The germline V gene has CDR1 GTSNPN and CDR2 SVGIG (reference sequence). V was trimmed by 1 base and J by 5 bases, leaving 17 bases between them. The CDR3 covers 15 residues. The full variable domain, in which reference TRBV30 and TRBJ2-5 provide the parts outside the CDR3, is SQTIHQWPATLVQPVGSPLSLECTVEGTSNPNLYWYRQAAGRGLQLLFYSVGIGQISSEVPQNLSASRPQDRQFILSSKKLLLSDSGFYLCAWSGKFSRGETQYFGPGTRLLVL.

This clone was seen only once. This chain connects TRBV5-8 to TRBJ1-5, with 10 bases fitting TRBD1. V shed 4 bases, J shed 5 bases, and the junction held 3 bases outside the gene matches. Germline V lookup: CDR1 SGHTS, CDR2 YDEGEE. CDR3 size: 14 residues. CDR3 bases: TGTGCCAGCAGCCGGGACAGGGGTGATCAGCCCCAGCATTTT. Translation: CASSRDRGDQPQHF.